This TCR beta chain appears in the sequencing data of a study of CD8 T cells in ankylosing spondylitis. Remarks on this clonotype: Its antigen remains unidentified.

The TCR beta libraries were generated through quantitative 5'-RACE incorporating molecular barcodes. TCRdb fed the 5' RACE reads into MiXCR, producing one record per CDR3 protein. This sample has 200,000 to 250,000 distinct CDR3 sequences, with 15% to 20% found just once. Germline V gene lookup returns CDR1 LGHNA and CDR2 YNFKEQ. This CDR3 contains 14 residues. Trimming cost V 0 bases and J 8 bases, with 13 bases left between them. Study-wide points: Earlier work had already found some motif variants in reactive arthritis synovial fluid and blood. Clones linked with disease were CD8+ and fairly uncommon in the peripheral blood. What seemed typical of ankylosing spondylitis blood was a TCR beta motif built from roughly eight highly homologous variants.

V gene TRBV4-2 combines with J gene TRBJ1-1; D is unresolved. Sequencing was performed on blood, either unsorted or a sorted T cell fraction (not recorded which). This TCR came from a male donor with ankylosing spondylitis. In DNA form, the CDR3 reads TGTGCCAGCAGCCAAGAGTTCGGAGGATACGAAGCTTTCTTT. It encodes CASSQEFGGYEAFF.